This TCR beta chain originates from a study of neurological immune-mediated disorders. The cDNA came from 5'RACE, which used 10-nucleotide random UMIs. In TCRdb, the 5' RACE reads were re-called with MiXCR into one record per CDR3 protein. Among roughly 65,000 distinct CDR3 sequences listed, around 4% were seen once. Whole-study findings and limits: Multiple sclerosis patients had less TCR clonal expansion than even healthy controls, unlike HTLV-1-associated myelopathy. Because no CDR3 amino acid sequences were shared across subjects by expanded clones, private repertoires were suggested in all groups. Phylogenetic analysis grouped 18 of 34 multiple sclerosis patients' repertoires together, suggesting a possible repertoire signature.

The V gene lost 3 bases and the J gene lost 8 bases, with 13 bases spanning the gap. The CDR3 has 13 residues. CDR1 is MDHEN and CDR2 is SYDVKM in the germline V gene. This clonotype came up many times. No antigen is known for it. The sequence was collected from a man over 45 with multiple sclerosis. V gene TRBV28 combines with J gene TRBJ1-2; TRBD1 is a possible D gene (5 bases). The sequenced sample was PBMCs. The CDR3 DNA sequence: TGTGCCAGCAGTTTCGGCAGGGTGATCGGCTACACCTTC. Its protein is CASSFGRVIGYTF.